The entry that follows covers one TCR beta chain sequence. Its antigen is still unknown. The primer mix had 60 Vbeta and 13 Jbeta primers. TCRdb's copy holds only in-frame clones and misses some; the assay was immunoSEQ multiplex PCR. This sample contains approximately 120,000 clones. These data come from a study of cytomegalovirus exposure and HLA in healthy donors. Broader study findings: Later analysis showed most CMV-associated TCR beta chains appearing HLA-restricted. Generally TCR sequences proved uncommon, though certain public TCRs appeared in numerous donors.

V trimming: 5 bases; J trimming: 2 bases; junction bases outside the gene matches: 16. This CDR3 spans 18 amino acids. Germline V CDR1 and CDR2: WNHNN, SYGVQD (reference sequence). This clonotype was sampled from a man aged 25 to 40 in good health and CMV-seronegative. V usage is TRBV10-1 and J usage is TRBJ2-5; 8 bases are a match to TRBD2. The specimen was PBMCs. The CDR3 DNA reads TGCGCCAGCAGTCCTAGCGCCAGGGTCGGGAGGGGGCAAGAGACCCAGTACTTC. This translates into CASSPSARVGRGQETQYF.